Each of the 29 T cell receptor beta chains below was sequenced from the same sample in a study of vaccination and CD4 T cells after COVID-19. Sample time point: late sampling 161 to 241 days after vaccination in three convalescent patients. Treatment specified: roughly 11-day PBMC culture with coronavirus spike peptide pools or control peptides (ViraFEST assay). These receptors' antigens are unknown. An Oncomine TCR Beta short-read assay was used to sequence the DNA from cultured CD4+ T cells. Using its own MiXCR run on the PCR reads, TCRdb lists one record per CDR3 protein. The data show 20,000 to 25,000 distinct CDR3 sequences, about 40% seen once. The sample consisted of CD4+ T cells from blood, cultured in vitro, taken about 7 months after SARS-CoV-2 vaccination. The source is a human donor who had recovered from COVID-19.

The CDR3 protein is CASSTLLPEPPNNEQFF. DNA for the CDR3: TGTGCCAGCAGTACTCTTTTACCAGAGCCACCAAACAATGAGCAGTTCTTC. The chain links TRBV27 to TRBJ2-1; D remains ambiguous. This CDR3 is 17 amino acids long. The V gene lost 5 bases and the J gene lost 5 bases, with 22 bases spanning the gap. Germline CDR1 reads MNHEY; CDR2 reads SMNVEV (reference sequence).

This chain links TRBV20-1 with TRBJ2-1; D unclear. The germline V gene has CDR1 DFQATT and CDR2 SNEGSKA (reference sequence). The CDR3 totals 14 residues. V dropped 0 bases and J dropped 4 bases, with 10 bases sitting between them. CDR3 amino acids: CSARETADYNEQFF. In nucleotides, the CDR3 is TGCAGTGCTAGAGAAACGGCAGATTACAATGAGCAGTTCTTC.

The chain uses TRBV7-9 and TRBJ2-4, with 7 bases aligning to TRBD2. CDR1 SEHNR and CDR2 FQNEAQ come from the germline V gene (reference sequence). V shed 5 bases, J shed 4 bases, and the junction held 5 bases outside the gene matches. This CDR3 contains 14 residues. The CDR3 sequence is CASSVSGDKNIQYF. The CDR3 bases are TGTGCCAGCAGCGTGAGCGGGGATAAAAACATTCAGTACTTC.

On this clonotype: The germline gene is not matched at one end of the junction; a read error may be the cause. The gene calls are TRBV5-4 and TRBJ2-7, with 12 bases fitting TRBD2. CDR3 length: 13 residues. Germline CDR1 SGHNT, CDR2 YYREEE (reference sequence). The CDR3 spells CASSPGLAGEQCF. CDR3 sequence (DNA): TGTGCCAGCAGCCCGGGACTAGCGGGCGAGCAGTGCTTC.

This clonotype has only a few counts. V is TRBV7-6 and J is TRBJ2-7, with D possibly TRBD2 on 6 matching bases. The CDR3 has 14 amino acids. Germline assignment: CDR1 SGHVS and CDR2 FNYEAQ. Trimming took 3 bases from V and 5 from J, leaving 14 bases between them. CDR3 nucleotide sequence: TGTGCCAGCAGCTTCGGGTCTCGGAGGGACGAGCAGTACTTC. This codes for CASSFGSRRDEQYF. Drawing the rest from reference TRBV7-6 and TRBJ2-7, the complete variable domain is GAGVSQSPRYKVTKRGQDVALRCDPISGHVSLYWYRQALGQGPEFLTYFNYEAQQDKSGLPNDRFSAERPEGSISTLTIQRTEQRDSAMYRCASSFGSRRDEQYFGPGTRLTVT.

This clonotype came up once. This chain links TRBV18 with TRBJ1-2; 7 bases line up with TRBD1. Germline loops: CDR1 KGHSH, CDR2 LQKENI. This CDR3 spans 15 amino acids. V trimming: 2 bases; J trimming: 5 bases; junction bases outside the gene matches: 8. DNA of the CDR3: TGTGCCAGCTCACCAGCGACAGGGTTCGAGTATGGCTACACCTTC. Residues: CASSPATGFEYGYTF. The entire variable domain, with the rest obtained from reference TRBV18 and TRBJ1-2, is as follows: NAGVMQNPRHLVRRRGQEARLRCSPMKGHSHVYWYRQLPEEGLKFMVYLQKENIIDESGMPKERFSAEFPKEGPSILRIQQVVRGDSAAYFCASSPATGFEYGYTFGSGTRLTVV.

The chain carries TRBV6-1 and TRBJ2-7; no definite D call. The CDR3 length is 11 residues. Trimming removed 4 bases from V and 4 bases from J, with 5 bases in between. Germline CDR1 is MNHNS and CDR2 is SASEGT. The CDR3 DNA follows: TGTGCCAGCAGTGCCAGATACGAGCAGTACTTC. Protein product: CASSARYEQYF.

The rearrangement joins TRBV6-1 to TRBJ2-5; 8 bases are shared with TRBD1. The V and J ends lost 3 bases and 4 bases, in that order; junction bases with no gene match: 4. The CDR3 has 14 residues. From germline, CDR1 is MNHNS and CDR2 SASEGT. CDR3 sequence: CASSDRGRSETQYF. The CDR3 nucleotides are TGTGCCAGCAGTGACAGGGGGCGCTCAGAGACCCAGTACTTC.

The chain joins TRBV28 to TRBJ1-5; D is possibly TRBD1 (5 bases). The CDR3 is 14 amino acids. Germline loops: CDR1 MDHEN, CDR2 SYDVKM. The V end lost 3 bases, the J end lost 2 bases, and 8 bases lay between the germline ends. Written as DNA, the CDR3 is TGTGCCAGCAGTTTCGGGGGTCGCAATCAGCCCCAGCATTTT. Its translation is CASSFGGRNQPQHF.

The V gene is TRBV7-2, the J gene TRBJ2-7; D call uncertain. The germline V gene has CDR1 SGHTA and CDR2 FQGNSA. V lost 2 bases and J 3 bases, leaving 5 bases between the germline ends. The CDR3 consists of 12 residues. CDR3 amino acids: CASSLPSYEQYF. As DNA, the CDR3 is TGTGCCAGCAGCTTACCAAGCTACGAGCAGTACTTC.

The sample holds a few counts of this clonotype. The V call is TRBV20-1, the J call TRBJ1-2, with a weak D call TRBD1 (6 bases). CDR1 is DFQATT, CDR2 SNEGSKA, per germline (reference sequence). V gave up 5 bases and J gave up 5 bases, with 18 bases separating them. This CDR3 is 14 amino acids long. CDR3 sequence: CSALAGGVNYGYTF. The DNA of the CDR3 is TGCAGTGCTCTGGCCGGGGGCGTGAATTATGGCTACACCTTC.

This clonotype was seen a handful of times. The chain recombines TRBV20-1 with TRBJ2-3; D unresolved. CDR1 and CDR2 (germline): DFQATT, SNEGSKA (reference sequence). The CDR3 consists of 12 residues. The CDR3 sequence: CSPDGRTDTQYF. CDR3 nucleotide sequence: TGCAGCCCAGACGGACGCACAGATACGCAGTATTTT.

This chain connects TRBV20-1 to TRBJ2-7; D uncertain. CDR3 size: 12 residues. The V gene lost 6 bases and the J gene lost 5 bases, with 14 bases spanning the gap. Per germline, CDR1 DFQATT and CDR2 SNEGSKA (reference sequence). CDR3 in amino acids: CSADRSRDEQYF. In DNA, the CDR3 is TGCAGTGCGGACCGGAGTAGGGACGAGCAGTACTTC.

The rearrangement uses TRBV20-1 and TRBJ2-1; 11 bases are a match to TRBD2. The V gene end was trimmed by 3 bases and the J gene end by 4 bases; junction bases not matched to a gene: 11. The CDR3 loop spans 17 amino acids. Germline loops: CDR1 DFQATT, CDR2 SNEGSKA (reference sequence). CDR3 nucleotides: TGCAGTGCTAGGTTCAGCGCTAGCGGGAGGTTTTACAATGAGCAGTTCTTC. Protein sequence: CSARFSASGRFYNEQFF.

This clonotype was seen only a few times. This chain connects TRBV7-3 to TRBJ2-1; D unresolved. The length of the CDR3 is 12 residues. Per the germline V gene, CDR1 is SGHTA and CDR2 is FQGTGA. V was shortened by 8 bases and J by 9 bases, with 14 bases between the two germline ends. This CDR3 is CASGSSSGEQFF. In nucleotides, the CDR3 is TGTGCCAGCGGAAGCTCCAGTGGTGAGCAGTTCTTC. The full variable domain, completed using reference TRBV7-3 and TRBJ2-1, is GAGVSQTPSNKVTEKGKYVELRCDPISGHTALYWYRQSLGQGPEFLIYFQGTGAADDSGLPNDRFFAVRPEGSVSTLKIQRTERGDSAVYLCASGSSSGEQFFGPGTRLTVL.

This clonotype has a handful of counts. This chain uses TRBV20-1 with TRBJ2-3; 9 nucleotides line up with TRBD1. CDR3 length: 13 amino acids. Germline-derived CDR1 and CDR2 are DFQATT and SNEGSKA (reference sequence). The V and J ends lost 4 bases and 4 bases, in that order; junction bases with no gene match: 3. CDR3 amino acids: CSATTGGSDTQYF. In nucleotides, the CDR3 is TGCAGTGCTACGACAGGGGGTTCAGATACGCAGTATTTT.

This clonotype was detected a few times. The chain employs TRBV15 and TRBJ1-6, with 8 bases aligning to TRBD1. The CDR3 extends over 15 amino acids. Germline CDR1 reads LNHNV; CDR2 reads YYDKDF (reference sequence). V lost 5 bases to trimming and J lost 7 bases; unmatched junction nucleotides: 7. Written as DNA, the CDR3 is TGTGCCACCAGCCTCACCGGGACAGGAAATTCACCCCTCCACTTT. Translated: CATSLTGTGNSPLHF.

This clonotype has more than one count but fewer than ten. V is TRBV5-4 and J is TRBJ2-1; weak D call: TRBD1 (6 bases). CDR3 length: 13 amino acids. V shed 2 bases and J shed 4 bases, with 7 bases lying between them. Germline lookup yields CDR1 SGHNT and CDR2 YYREEE (reference sequence). Here the CDR3 reads CASSLQGYNEQFF. CDR3 nucleotide sequence: TGTGCCAGCAGCTTACAGGGTTACAATGAGCAGTTCTTC.

This chain links TRBV20-1 with TRBJ1-2; the match to TRBD1 covers 7 bases. The junction had 14 bases not matched to a gene; V was cut back by 4 bases and J by 3 bases. CDR3 size: 16 residues. Germline CDR1 reads DFQATT; CDR2 reads SNEGSKA (reference sequence). This chain's CDR3 is CSATPRRTGAYYGYTF. The CDR3 region has the DNA TGCAGTGCTACGCCAAGGAGGACAGGCGCATACTATGGCTACACCTTC.

This clonotype is a singleton in its sample. The chain is built from TRBV10-3 and TRBJ1-5; D not certain. From germline, CDR1 is ENHRY and CDR2 SYGVKD. The V and J ends lost 0 bases and 6 bases respectively, with 9 bases between them. CDR3 size: 14 residues. CDR3 nucleotide sequence: TGTGCCATCAGTGAGTCGTCAGATCTTCAGCCCCAGCATTTT. This translates into CAISESSDLQPQHF.

The genes are TRBV6-2 or TRBV6-3 and TRBJ2-5; D uncertain. The germline V gene encodes CDR1 MNHEY and CDR2 SVGEGT. This CDR3 comprises 13 residues. V lost 6 bases, J lost 1 base, and 9 bases lay in between. The CDR3 bases are TGTGCCAGCAGATCTAGTAGCCAAGAGACCCAGTACTTC. This sequence encodes CASRSSSQETQYF.

The chain couples TRBV27 to TRBJ1-2, with 8 bases identical to TRBD1. V lost 4 bases, J lost 6 bases, and 7 bases stayed unmatched. The CDR3 spans 14 residues. Germline V gene lookup returns CDR1 MNHEY and CDR2 SMNVEV (reference sequence). The CDR3 reads CASSSPGGRNGYTF. For the CDR3, the DNA is TGTGCCAGCAGTTCTCCAGGGGGCAGGAATGGCTACACCTTC.

The V gene is TRBV6-1, the J gene TRBJ2-7; D is perhaps TRBD2 (6 bases). The CDR3 is 14 residues long. Germline V gene lookup returns CDR1 MNHNS and CDR2 SASEGT. V was cut by 5 bases and J by 7 bases, with 18 bases left in between. The CDR3 reads CASSKTNGRLEQYF. The CDR3 nucleotides are TGTGCCAGCAGTAAGACTAACGGGAGACTTGAGCAGTACTTC.

As DNA, the CDR3 is TGTGCCAGCAGTAACGGTCCTGGAAACATTCAGTACTTC. Protein sequence: CASSNGPGNIQYF. This chain joins TRBV6-1 and TRBJ2-4, with unresolved D. The CDR3 extends over 13 amino acids. The V end was cut by 5 bases, the J end by 6 bases, with 11 bases between. The germline gives CDR1 MNHNS, CDR2 SASEGT.

The rearrangement links TRBV20-1 to TRBJ2-3, with 8 bases matching TRBD1. J lost 2 bases, V lost 6 bases, and 7 bases had no gene match. This CDR3 contains 14 residues. CDR1 and CDR2 (germline): DFQATT, SNEGSKA (reference sequence). The DNA for the CDR3 is TGCAGTGCAACACAGGGGGATTACACAGATACGCAGTATTTT. Its translation: CSATQGDYTDTQYF.

The chain links TRBV10-3 to TRBJ2-3, with D perhaps matching TRBD1 or TRBD2 (5 bases each). The CDR3 is 14 amino acids. Germline-derived CDR1 and CDR2 are ENHRY and SYGVKD. Between the trimmed V and J ends, which lost 6 bases and 3 bases, there was a span of 13 bases. The CDR3 spells CAIRTGRGTDTQYF. DNA of the CDR3: TGTGCCATCAGAACGGGACGAGGGACAGATACGCAGTATTTT.

In DNA form, the CDR3 reads TGTGCCAGCGCCTCAATCCAGCAGTACTTC. Encoded protein: CASASIQQYF. This chain joins TRBV6-1 and TRBJ2-7; unclear D gene. The CDR3 is made up of 10 amino acids. V lost 8 bases and J 8 bases, leaving 10 bases between the germline ends. Germline CDR1 is MNHNS and CDR2 is SASEGT.

The rearrangement joins TRBV20-1 to TRBJ1-2, with TRBD1 matching 8 bases. The CDR3 has 14 amino acids. CDR1 and CDR2 (germline): DFQATT, SNEGSKA (reference sequence). The J segment lost 7 bases and the V segment lost 5 bases, leaving 12 bases of the junction unmatched. CDR3: CSADFGQGRSGYTF. The CDR3, as DNA: TGCAGTGCTGACTTCGGACAGGGAAGGAGTGGCTACACCTTC.

J is TRBJ2-7 and V is TRBV20-1, with 7 bases fitting TRBD2. With V trimmed by 8 bases and J by 2 bases, 12 bases remained unmatched. Germline V CDR1 and CDR2: DFQATT, SNEGSKA (reference sequence). CDR3 length: 14 residues. The CDR3 DNA is TGCAGTCTTAGATCGGGAGGAGCTGCCTACGAGCAGTACTTC. Its protein product is CSLRSGGAAYEQYF.